These 27 T cell receptor beta chains came from one sample sequenced in a study of radiation and T cells in renal cell carcinoma. Time point meaning: blood 2 weeks post-SBRT. Treatment specified: 15 Gy SBRT to primary tumor, nephrectomy 4 weeks later. Clones were read by immunoSEQ multiplex PCR, and TCRdb kept only the in-frame ones, dropping some. The sample records roughly 140,000 clones, roughly 87% being singletons. The sample was blood, taken from a patient whose treatment included radiotherapy and nephrectomy. Every receptor here comes from a woman between 50 and 59 years old with renal cell carcinoma.

This clone showed up just a few times. The chain carries TRBV2 and TRBJ1-4; 10 bases fit TRBD1. This CDR3 spans 14 amino acids. CDR1 is SNHLY, CDR2 FYNNEI, per germline. V shed 6 bases and J 10 bases; nucleotides not matched to a gene: 8. The CDR3 sequence is CASSFDRGRGKLFF. CDR3 in DNA: TGTGCCAGCAGCTTCGACAGGGGGCGGGGAAAACTGTTTTTT.

The gene calls are TRBV19 and TRBJ2-7; the match to TRBD1 covers 7 bases. Germline CDR1 and CDR2: LNHDA and SQIVND (reference sequence). V dropped 10 bases and J dropped 3; count of bases not matched to a gene: 9. The CDR3 is 13 residues long. Written as DNA, the CDR3 is TGTGCCACCGGACAGGCCTTGGGCTACGAGCAGTACTTC. This sequence encodes CATGQALGYEQYF.

This clone has a single count. This chain links TRBV4-2 with TRBJ2-1; 11 positions match TRBD2. V lost 1 base, J lost 10 bases, and 15 bases stayed unmatched. Germline V gene lookup returns CDR1 LGHNA and CDR2 YNFKEQ. This CDR3 has 18 residues. The CDR3 loop is CASSQAPGLAGRAGEQFF. The CDR3 coding sequence is TGTGCCAGCAGCCAAGCTCCCGGACTAGCGGGCAGGGCGGGGGAGCAGTTCTTC.

The rearrangement uses TRBV5-1 and TRBJ2-5; D unclear. V gave up 5 bases and J gave up 4 bases, with 9 bases separating them. The germline V gene has CDR1 SGHRS and CDR2 YFSETQ. The CDR3 loop spans 12 amino acids. The CDR3 region is CASSLASETQYF. Here the CDR3 DNA reads TGCGCCAGCAGTCTGGCGTCAGAGACCCAGTACTTC.

The chain employs TRBV7-2 and TRBJ2-7, with a possible D match to TRBD1 (5 bases). Germline V gene sequence: CDR1 SGHTA, CDR2 FQGNSA. Trimming removed 4 bases from V and 0 bases from J, with 7 bases in between. CDR3 length equals 13 residues. The CDR3 sequence is CASSWTLSYEQYF. The CDR3 DNA reads as TGTGCCAGCAGCTGGACACTCTCCTACGAGCAGTACTTC.

The V and J genes are TRBV28 and TRBJ1-1, with D unclear. The CDR3 is made up of 13 amino acids. The germline V and J ends were trimmed by 7 bases and 5 bases, with 14 bases remaining between them. The germline CDR1 and CDR2 sequences are MDHEN and SYDVKM. DNA for the CDR3: TGTGCCAGCACCCAGAGTGTATTTACTGAAGCTTTCTTT. This sequence encodes CASTQSVFTEAFF.

This clone was detected a few times. The V and J genes are TRBV6-5 and TRBJ1-1, with 9 nucleotides matching TRBD1. Trimming cost V 5 bases and J 4 bases; bases outside gene matches: 5. Germline CDR1 reads MNHEY; CDR2 reads SVGAGI. The CDR3 loop spans 14 amino acids. CDR3 in DNA: TGTGCCAGCAGTAAAAACAGGGGGCTCACTGAAGCTTTCTTT. This gives the protein CASSKNRGLTEAFF.

The genes are TRBV6-5 and TRBJ1-5, with 7 nucleotides matching TRBD1. CDR1 is MNHEY, CDR2 SVGAGI, per germline. This CDR3 region has 13 residues. V shed 5 bases and J 9 bases; nucleotides not matched to a gene: 7. Here the CDR3 DNA reads TGTGCCAGCAGTCGGGACAGCTTCAGGCCCCAGCATTTT. Protein product: CASSRDSFRPQHF.

The genes are TRBV14 and TRBJ2-2; 8 nucleotides align to TRBD2. The CDR3 extends over 20 amino acids. V lost 3 bases to trimming and J lost 2 bases; unmatched junction nucleotides: 17. Germline CDR1 reads SGHDN; CDR2 reads FVKESK. CDR3 protein: CASSHPKPSPSGGNTGELFF. CDR3 nucleotides: TGTGCCAGCAGCCACCCAAAGCCCTCCCCGAGCGGGGGAAACACCGGGGAGCTGTTTTTT. The full variable domain, in which reference TRBV14 and TRBJ2-2 provide the parts outside the CDR3, is EAGVTQFPSHSVIEKGQTVTLRCDPISGHDNLYWYRRVMGKEIKFLLHFVKESKQDESGMPNNRFLAERTGGTYSTLKVQPAELEDSGVYFCASSHPKPSPSGGNTGELFFGEGSRLTVL.

This sequence joins TRBV5-1 and TRBJ1-6; TRBD1 matches 7 bases. J lost 6 bases, V lost 0 bases, and 3 bases had no gene match. CDR1 and CDR2 from the germline V gene are SGHRS and YFSETQ. The CDR3 has 15 amino acids. The CDR3 reads CASSLAGTVNSPLHF. CDR3 bases: TGCGCCAGCAGCTTGGCCGGGACAGTTAATTCACCCCTCCACTTT.

The V and J genes are TRBV6-1 and TRBJ1-3, with D perhaps TRBD1 (5 bases). Trimming shortened V by 7 bases and J by 0 bases, and 13 bases separated the two germline ends. The CDR3 covers 15 residues. Germline V gene data show CDR1 as MNHNS and CDR2 as SASEGT. CDR3 in DNA: TGTGCCAGCAACGAGGGGATCTACTCTGGAAACACCATATATTTT. It encodes CASNEGIYSGNTIYF.

The chain recombines TRBV11-2 with TRBJ1-1; 8 positions agree with TRBD1. The CDR3 loop spans 14 amino acids. Germline lookup yields CDR1 SGHAT and CDR2 FQNNGV. Trimming took 4 bases from V and 4 from J; bases not matched to a gene: 5. CDR3 DNA sequence: TGTGCCAGCAGCTCTACGGACAGGGCCACTGAAGCTTTCTTT. Translation: CASSSTDRATEAFF.

The chain couples TRBV25-1 to TRBJ1-1; 8 bases are shared with TRBD1. In germline, CDR1 is MGHDK, CDR2 SYGVNS. This CDR3 spans 14 amino acids. With 4 bases clipped from V and 4 bases from J, the junction kept 5 bases outside the gene matches. CDR3 coding DNA: TGTGCCAGCAGTGCTACTACAGGGGGCACTGAAGCTTTCTTT. It translates to CASSATTGGTEAFF.

The CDR3 DNA is TGTGCCAGCAGGGGCCGGGGACAGGGAAATGAAAAACTGTTTTTT. Translating gives CASRGRGQGNEKLFF. The chain recombines TRBV13 with TRBJ1-4; TRBD1 matches at 9 bases. CDR3 length equals 15 residues. CDR1 and CDR2 from the germline V gene are PRHDT and FYEKMQ (reference sequence). V shed 6 bases and J 5 bases; nucleotides not matched to a gene: 7.

The gene calls are TRBV7-3 and TRBJ1-2; TRBD1 matches at 10 bases. Germline trimming cut 3 bases from V and 2 bases from J; bases unmatched to any gene: 3. The CDR3 has 15 residues. In germline, CDR1 is SGHTA, CDR2 FQGTGA. The CDR3 coding sequence is TGTGCCAGCAGCTTGGGACAGGGGTTGAACTATGGCTACACCTTC. Residues: CASSLGQGLNYGYTF.

The chain joins TRBV7-9 to TRBJ1-2, with no clear D. Per germline, CDR1 SEHNR and CDR2 FQNEAQ (reference sequence). The CDR3 has 12 residues. Trimming removed 5 bases at V and 7 bases at J, with 11 bases between. The CDR3 nucleotides are TGTGCCAGCAGCCGGGATCTGGGTGGCTACACCTTC. This translates into CASSRDLGGYTF. The whole variable domain, remainder taken from reference TRBV7-9 and TRBJ1-2, is DTGVSQNPRHKITKRGQNVTFRCDPISEHNRLYWYRQTLGQGPEFLTYFQNEAQLEKSRLLSDRFSAERPKGSFSTLEIQRTEQGDSAMYLCASSRDLGGYTFGSGTRLTVV.

CDR3: CASSDRQGTTNEKLFF. The DNA for the CDR3 is TGTGCCAGCAGTGACAGGCAGGGGACAACTAATGAAAAACTGTTTTTT. This rearrangement joins TRBV7-9 to TRBJ1-4, with D perhaps matching TRBD1 (6 bases). V was pared by 6 bases and J by 0 bases, with 14 bases between. The CDR3 totals 16 residues. Per the germline V gene, CDR1 is SEHNR and CDR2 is FQNEAQ (reference sequence). The full variable domain, in which reference TRBV7-9 and TRBJ1-4 provide the parts outside the CDR3, is DTGVSQNPRHKITKRGQNVTFRCDPISEHNRLYWYRQTLGQGPEFLTYFQNEAQLEKSRLLSDRFSAERPKGSFSTLEIQRTEQGDSAMYLCASSDRQGTTNEKLFFGSGTQLSVL.

The V and J genes are TRBV30 and TRBJ1-5; a weak D match, TRBD1 (6 bases). The CDR3 sequence is 14 residues long. The V gene's germline CDR1 is GTSNPN and CDR2 SVGIG (reference sequence). Trimming cost V 0 bases and J 3 bases, with 9 bases left between them. The CDR3 DNA reads as TGTGCCTGGAGTGTAAACAGGGCCAATCAGCCCCAGCATTTT. Its translation: CAWSVNRANQPQHF.

J is TRBJ1-4 and V is TRBV29-1; D is uncertain. The germline V gene encodes CDR1 SQVTM and CDR2 ANQGSEA. Deletions cut 3 bases from V and 0 bases from J, with 8 bases between. CDR3 size: 14 residues. CDR3 amino acids: CSVDPRATNEKLFF. As DNA, the CDR3 is TGCAGCGTTGACCCGCGGGCAACTAATGAAAAACTGTTTTTT.

In its sample, this clone was seen once. The chain links TRBV9 to TRBJ1-1; the D is unclear. Germline CDR1 reads SGDLS; CDR2 reads YYNGEE. This CDR3 region has 15 residues. Trimming took 1 base from V and 0 from J, leaving 10 bases between them. The CDR3 region has the DNA TGTGCCAGCAGCGTAACACCGTCTCTGAACACTGAAGCTTTCTTT. As protein: CASSVTPSLNTEAFF.

The CDR3 DNA sequence: TGTGCCAGCAACCCAATCAGTAGTACGGCCACTCAGCCCCAGCATTTT. Its translation: CASNPISSTATQPQHF. The chain combines TRBV7-8 with TRBJ1-5; D ambiguous. Trimming pared 7 bases from V and 6 bases from J, leaving 22 bases between. This CDR3 has 16 amino acids. In germline, CDR1 is SGHVS, CDR2 FQNEAQ.

The V call is TRBV18, the J call TRBJ2-7; 13 bases fit TRBD2. V dropped 8 bases and J dropped 4; count of bases not matched to a gene: 5. Per the germline V gene, CDR1 is KGHSH and CDR2 is LQKENI. This CDR3 comprises 14 residues. The CDR3 loop is CASLRTSGGYEQYF. The CDR3 DNA reads as TGTGCCAGCCTGCGGACTAGCGGGGGTTACGAGCAGTACTTC. Full variable domain (outside the CDR3, taken from reference TRBV18 and TRBJ2-7): NAGVMQNPRHLVRRRGQEARLRCSPMKGHSHVYWYRQLPEEGLKFMVYLQKENIIDESGMPKERFSAEFPKEGPSILRIQQVVRGDSAAYFCASLRTSGGYEQYFGPGTRLTVT.

The chain joins TRBV7-3 to TRBJ2-1; 7 bases fit TRBD1. CDR1 SGHTA and CDR2 FQGTGA come from the germline V gene. The CDR3 is 16 residues long. V lost 5 bases to trimming and J lost 6 bases; unmatched junction nucleotides: 13. The CDR3 DNA reads TGTGCCAGCAGCCCGAGAGGCACAGGGGATCTCAATGAGCAGTTCTTC. Translation gives CASSPRGTGDLNEQFF.

This clone has just one count. Because the CDR3 is missing its conserved closing phenylalanine or tryptophan, this is likely a read error. No DNA is shown, since the ends of the CDR3 on it are uncertain; the CDR3 is the one TCRdb lists. The chain couples TRBV6-1 to TRBJ1-2. Germline V CDR1 and CDR2: MNHNS, SASEGT. Termini included, the CDR3 measures 12 amino acids. CDR3 in amino acids: CASSDKLREVKP.

This chain joins TRBV6-6 and TRBJ2-5; no firm D call. The CDR3 sequence is 15 residues long. Germline V gene lookup returns CDR1 MNHNY and CDR2 SVGAGI (reference sequence). Deletions cut 1 base from V and 2 bases from J, with 11 bases between. The CDR3, as DNA: TGTGCCAGCAGTTACTGGAATGTTGAGCAAGAGACCCAGTACTTC. Translating gives CASSYWNVEQETQYF.

This chain joins TRBV9 and TRBJ2-3; D gene uncertain. CDR3 size: 15 residues. Germline V gives CDR1 SGDLS, CDR2 YYNGEE. With 0 bases removed from V and 5 bases from J, the gap between germline ends came to 13 bases. The CDR3 region is CASSVGVGVLDTQYF. The CDR3 DNA is TGTGCCAGCAGCGTAGGGGTTGGGGTGCTAGATACGCAGTATTTT.

The V gene is TRBV7-6, the J gene TRBJ1-6; possibly TRBD1 for D (5 bases). The V gene's germline CDR1 is SGHVS and CDR2 FNYEAQ. V gave up 0 bases and J gave up 8 bases, with 14 bases separating them. This CDR3 contains 16 residues. CDR3 sequence reads: CASSLAIGGRDSPLHF. The CDR3 nucleotides are TGTGCCAGCAGCTTAGCGATTGGGGGTCGGGATTCACCCCTCCACTTT. The whole variable domain, filled in from reference TRBV7-6 and TRBJ1-6, reads GAGVSQSPRYKVTKRGQDVALRCDPISGHVSLYWYRQALGQGPEFLTYFNYEAQQDKSGLPNDRFSAERPEGSISTLTIQRTEQRDSAMYRCASSLAIGGRDSPLHFGNGTRLTVT.